A single sample is the source of the 12 T cell receptor beta chains below, sequenced in a study of OX40 agonist ivuxolimab in advanced cancers. Generated by immunoSEQ multiplex PCR, the TCRdb table keeps only in-frame clones and is missing some. The table lists about 100,000 clones, around 90% of them singletons. This sample comprised CD4+ or CD8+ T cells sorted from blood, obtained in a trial of the OX40 agonist ivuxolimab. These receptor sequences come from an adult with an advanced solid tumor such as melanoma, head and neck, liver or kidney cancer.

The V call is TRBV9, the J call TRBJ1-5; a weak D match, TRBD1 (5 bases). The CDR3 has 14 residues. V was trimmed by 0 bases and J by 6 bases, leaving 10 bases between them. The germline gives CDR1 SGDLS, CDR2 YYNGEE. The CDR3 sequence is CASSVGGGSQPQHF. In nucleotides, the CDR3 is TGTGCCAGCAGCGTAGGGGGCGGGAGTCAGCCCCAGCATTTT.

The gene calls are TRBV28 and TRBJ1-5, with D perhaps TRBD1 (5 bases). Germline CDR1 and CDR2: MDHEN and SYDVKM. With 5 bases removed from V and 1 base from J, the gap between germline ends came to 12 bases. This CDR3 contains 15 residues. The CDR3 nucleotides read TGTGCCAGCAGTGATATAGACAGAAGCAATCAGCCCCAGCATTTT. Translated: CASSDIDRSNQPQHF.

The chain couples TRBV7-9 to TRBJ1-5; D unclear. The V and J ends lost 2 bases and 2 bases respectively, with 4 bases between them. CDR3 size: 13 residues. The germline V gene encodes CDR1 SEHNR and CDR2 FQNEAQ (reference sequence). CDR3 DNA sequence: TGTGCCAGCAGCTTACAGGGCAATCAGCCCCAGCATTTT. This codes for CASSLQGNQPQHF.

The chain links TRBV5-6 to TRBJ1-1, with 10 bases aligning to TRBD1. V was clipped by 4 bases and J by 4 bases; unmatched bases: 13. Looked up from germline, CDR1 is SGHDT and CDR2 is YYEEEE. The CDR3 extends over 17 amino acids. CDR3: CASSPPGQGYRTTEAFF. CDR3 coding DNA: TGTGCCAGCAGCCCTCCGGGACAGGGGTACCGTACCACTGAAGCTTTCTTT. The full variable domain, rest sourced from reference TRBV5-6 and TRBJ1-1, is DAGVTQSPTHLIKTRGQQVTLRCSPKSGHDTVSWYQQALGQGPQFIFQYYEEEERQRGNFPDRFSGHQFPNYSSELNVNALLLGDSALYLCASSPPGQGYRTTEAFFGQGTRLTVV.

V and J are TRBV13 and TRBJ2-1; 7 bases are a match to TRBD2. This CDR3 is built from 20 residues. Germline CDR1 reads PRHDT; CDR2 reads FYEKMQ (reference sequence). V lost 2 bases, J lost 9 bases, and 25 bases stayed unmatched. The CDR3 region has the DNA TGTGCCAGCAGCTTAATTGGCGTCAGGGTAACCGGCCCCCCGGGGGGTGAGCAGTTCTTC. This encodes CASSLIGVRVTGPPGGEQFF. Filled out from reference TRBV13 and TRBJ2-1, the complete variable domain reads AAGVIQSPRHLIKEKRETATLKCYPIPRHDTVYWYQQGPGQDPQFLISFYEKMQSDKGSIPDRFSAQQFSDYHSELNMSSLELGDSALYFCASSLIGVRVTGPPGGEQFFGPGTRLTVL.

This clone was detected only a few times. V and J are TRBV5-1 and TRBJ2-3; D is unclear. CDR1 is SGHRS, CDR2 YFSETQ, per germline. V was clipped by 0 bases and J by 0 bases, with 8 bases between them. The CDR3 is 15 amino acids. This CDR3 reads CASSLERGSTDTQYF. In nucleotides, the CDR3 is TGCGCCAGCAGCTTGGAACGTGGTAGCACAGATACGCAGTATTTT.

The chain combines TRBV4-2 with TRBJ2-2, with D possibly matching TRBD2 (5 bases). The germline gives CDR1 LGHNA, CDR2 YNFKEQ. V was shortened by 0 bases and J by 0 bases, with 8 bases between the two germline ends. The length of the CDR3 is 16 residues. The CDR3 reads CASSQEERTNTGELFF. Written as DNA, the CDR3 is TGTGCCAGCAGCCAAGAGGAGCGGACGAACACCGGGGAGCTGTTTTTT.

The chain combines TRBV7-2 with TRBJ1-5; TRBD1 aligns across 9 bases. The germline V gene has CDR1 SGHTA and CDR2 FQGNSA. The CDR3 is 14 amino acids. J gave up 4 bases and V 5 bases, and 3 bases lay outside the gene matches. The CDR3 nucleotides read TGTGCCAGCAGCCCAGGGACAGGGAATCAGCCCCAGCATTTT. Translating it yields CASSPGTGNQPQHF.

The rearrangement links TRBV4-1 to TRBJ2-7; perhaps D is TRBD1 or TRBD2 (5 bases each). V shed 0 bases and J shed 7 bases, with 19 bases lying between them. Germline-derived CDR1 and CDR2 are MGHRA and YSYEKL. The CDR3 consists of 16 residues. Here the CDR3 reads CASSQDFGAVYFEQYF. CDR3 in DNA: TGCGCCAGCAGCCAAGATTTCGGGGCTGTTTATTTTGAGCAGTACTTC.

The gene calls are TRBV27 and TRBJ2-1; D gene ambiguous. The germline V gene encodes CDR1 MNHEY and CDR2 SMNVEV (reference sequence). V dropped 6 bases and J dropped 3 bases, with 15 bases sitting between them. The CDR3 consists of 15 residues. CDR3 bases: TGTGCCAGCAGACAAAAGGCTAGTAACTACAATGAGCAGTTCTTC. As protein: CASRQKASNYNEQFF.

The table lists this clone with a few counts. The same CDR3 also results from other DNA sequences found in this sample. The chain recombines TRBV18 with TRBJ2-7; 9 bases are shared with TRBD1. The CDR3 consists of 13 residues. Looked up from germline, CDR1 is KGHSH and CDR2 is LQKENI. V trimming: 5 bases; J trimming: 4 bases; junction bases outside the gene matches: 3. The CDR3 DNA is TGTGCCAGCTCATTGGGACAGGGATACGAGCAGTACTTC. This codes for CASSLGQGYEQYF.

The rearrangement links TRBV18 to TRBJ2-2, with unresolved D. The CDR3 contains 14 residues. Trimming left V 3 bases short and J 1 base short, with 6 bases between. Germline V lookup: CDR1 KGHSH, CDR2 LQKENI. The CDR3 coding sequence is TGTGCCAGCTCACCTCCCAAGAACACCGGGGAGCTGTTTTTT. Amino acids: CASSPPKNTGELFF.